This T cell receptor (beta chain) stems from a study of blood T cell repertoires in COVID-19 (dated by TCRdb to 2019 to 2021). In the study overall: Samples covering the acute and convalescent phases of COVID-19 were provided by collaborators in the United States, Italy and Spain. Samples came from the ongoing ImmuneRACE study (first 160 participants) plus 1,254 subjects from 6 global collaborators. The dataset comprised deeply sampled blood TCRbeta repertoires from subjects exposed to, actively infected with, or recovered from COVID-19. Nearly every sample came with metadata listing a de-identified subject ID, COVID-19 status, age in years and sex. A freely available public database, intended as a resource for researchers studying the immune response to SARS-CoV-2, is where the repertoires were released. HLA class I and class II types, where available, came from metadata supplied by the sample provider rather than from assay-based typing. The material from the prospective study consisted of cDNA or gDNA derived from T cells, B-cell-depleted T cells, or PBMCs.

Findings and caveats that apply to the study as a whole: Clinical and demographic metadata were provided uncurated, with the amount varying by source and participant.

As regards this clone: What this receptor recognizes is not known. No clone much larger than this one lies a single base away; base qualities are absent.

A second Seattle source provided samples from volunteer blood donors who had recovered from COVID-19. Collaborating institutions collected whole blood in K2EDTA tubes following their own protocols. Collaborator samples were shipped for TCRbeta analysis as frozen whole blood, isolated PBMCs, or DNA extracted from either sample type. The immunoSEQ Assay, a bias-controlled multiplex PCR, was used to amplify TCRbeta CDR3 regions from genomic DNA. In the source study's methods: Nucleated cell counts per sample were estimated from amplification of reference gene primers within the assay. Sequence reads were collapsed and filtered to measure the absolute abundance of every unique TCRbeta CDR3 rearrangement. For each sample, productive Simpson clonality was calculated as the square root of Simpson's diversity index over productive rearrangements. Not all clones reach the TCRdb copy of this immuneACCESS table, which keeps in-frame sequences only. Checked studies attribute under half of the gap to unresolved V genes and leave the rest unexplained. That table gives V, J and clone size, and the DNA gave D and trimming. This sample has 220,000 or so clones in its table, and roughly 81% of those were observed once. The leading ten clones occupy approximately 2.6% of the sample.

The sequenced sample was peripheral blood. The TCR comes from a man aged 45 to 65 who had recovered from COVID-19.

The sequence in DNA is TGTGCCACCCTTAGCGGGACCTCCTACGAGCAGTACTTC. Its translation is CATLSGTSYEQYF. The chain uses TRBV6-5 and TRBJ2-7; 8 bases in between match TRBD2. Reading from cysteine to phenylalanine, the CDR3 counts 13 amino acids. The only DNA kept is the CDR3, 39 bases in frame from the first base. CDR1 MNHEY and CDR2 SVGAGI were looked up in the germline V gene. Here V drops 10 bases and J drops 0 bases, and the junction holds 5 bases not matched to any gene.